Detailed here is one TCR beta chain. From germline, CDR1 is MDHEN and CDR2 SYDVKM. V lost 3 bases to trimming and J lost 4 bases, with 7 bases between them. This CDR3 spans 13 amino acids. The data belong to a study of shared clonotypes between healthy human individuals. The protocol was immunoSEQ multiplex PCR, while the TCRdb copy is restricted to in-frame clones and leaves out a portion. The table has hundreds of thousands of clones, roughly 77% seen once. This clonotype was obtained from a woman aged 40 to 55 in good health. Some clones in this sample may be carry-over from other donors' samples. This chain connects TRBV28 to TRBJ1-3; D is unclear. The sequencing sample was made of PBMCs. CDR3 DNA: TGTGCCAGCAGTTTGGTAGCCGGAAACACCATATATTTT. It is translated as CASSLVAGNTIYF.